These 21 T cell receptor beta chains came from one sample sequenced in a study of CD8+ T cells in alopecia areata. Extraction and reverse transcription of RNA yielded cDNA as the sequencing template. Produced via immunoSEQ multiplex PCR; TCRdb's table is partial and in-frame only. The table lists about 290,000 clones, roughly 64% of them singletons. Treatment defined: oral pan-JAK inhibitor, 5-10 mg twice daily. This specimen was CD4+ T cells sorted from blood, taken at week 24, from a patient treated with tofacitinib. The receptors shown here come from a human donor with alopecia areata.

The rearrangement links TRBV29-1 to TRBJ1-5; no reliable D call. The CDR3 runs 12 residues. CDR1 is SQVTM, CDR2 ANQGSEA, per germline. Between the trimmed V and J ends, which lost 4 bases and 6 bases, there was a span of 10 bases. The CDR3 sequence is CSVGEGGQPQHF. The DNA of the CDR3 is TGCAGCGTTGGCGAAGGAGGTCAGCCCCAGCATTTT.

This chain uses TRBV2 with TRBJ2-6; tentatively, D is TRBD1 (5 bases). Germline V CDR1 and CDR2: SNHLY, FYNNEI. The CDR3 runs 19 residues. V was clipped by 6 bases and J by 0 bases, with 21 bases between them. CDR3 sequence: CASRPLYRTTPSGANVLTF. Written as DNA, the CDR3 is TGTGCCAGCAGGCCCCTCTACAGGACAACACCCTCTGGGGCCAACGTCCTGACTTTC. The full variable domain, with the rest looked up from reference TRBV2 and TRBJ2-6, is EPEVTQTPSHQVTQMGQEVILRCVPISNHLYFYWYRQILGQKVEFLVSFYNNEISEKSEIFDDQFSVERPDGSNFTLKIRSTKLEDSAMYFCASRPLYRTTPSGANVLTFGAGSRLTVL.

This clone was seen a few times. This chain uses TRBV28 with TRBJ2-1; D assignment may be TRBD1 or TRBD2 (6 bases each). CDR1 is MDHEN, CDR2 SYDVKM, per germline. Trimming took 8 bases from V and 2 from J, leaving 10 bases between them. The CDR3 is 13 residues long. The CDR3 coding sequence is TGTGCCAGCGGGGGGCCAACCTACAATGAGCAGTTCTTC. Translation gives CASGGPTYNEQFF.

This chain connects TRBV5-4 to TRBJ2-1; D perhaps matches TRBD2 (6 bases). The CDR3 runs 13 residues. V was trimmed by 10 bases and J by 12 bases, leaving 23 bases between them. Germline CDR1 and CDR2: SGHNT and YYREEE (reference sequence). Here the CDR3 reads CASSERAEKGQFF. In DNA, the CDR3 is TGTGCCTCGTCGGAGCGGGCCGAGAAGGGGCAGTTCTTC.

This clone appeared a single time. V usage is TRBV7-2 and J usage is TRBJ2-5, with D unresolved. CDR3 length: 13 residues. Germline values: CDR1 SGHTA, CDR2 FQGNSA. Trimming took 5 bases from V and 5 from J, leaving 12 bases between them. The CDR3 loop reads CASSLRARETQYF. The CDR3 nucleotides read TGTGCCAGCAGCCTCCGGGCTCGCGAGACCCAGTACTTC.

This chain uses TRBV7-2 with TRBJ1-2; no reliable D call. This CDR3 is built from 12 residues. Germline loops: CDR1 SGHTA, CDR2 FQGNSA. The V end lost 1 base, the J end lost 7 bases, and 7 bases lay between the germline ends. The CDR3 reads CASSLGPTGYTF. CDR3 sequence (DNA): TGTGCCAGCAGCTTAGGGCCGACTGGCTACACCTTC.

There are a few counts of this clone. The CDR3 reads CASSLGRDHTGYTF. The DNA for the CDR3 is TGTGCCAGCAGCCTGGGTCGGGACCACACCGGCTACACCTTC. The J gene is TRBJ1-2, the V gene TRBV7-9; TRBD1 might be the D (5 bases). The length of the CDR3 is 14 residues. Germline loops: CDR1 SEHNR, CDR2 FQNEAQ (reference sequence). Trimming cost V 5 bases and J 8 bases, with 18 bases left between them.

The chain couples TRBV9 to TRBJ2-4; D possibly corresponds to TRBD2 (6 bases). V dropped 0 bases and J dropped 0 bases, with 7 bases sitting between them. CDR1 SGDLS and CDR2 YYNGEE come from the germline V gene. CDR3 length equals 15 residues. The CDR3 is CASSVVGGAKNIQYF. CDR3 in DNA: TGTGCCAGCAGCGTAGTGGGGGGAGCCAAAAACATTCAGTACTTC.

This clone was counted a few times. The CDR3 here is CASSMRTGDYGYTF. DNA of the CDR3: TGTGCCAGTAGTATGAGGACAGGCGACTATGGCTACACCTTC. The V call is TRBV19, the J call TRBJ1-2; TRBD1 matches 7 bases. The CDR3 contains 14 residues. Unmatched junction bases numbered 4, after V lost 3 bases and J lost 3 bases. Per germline, CDR1 LNHDA and CDR2 SQIVND (reference sequence).

The chain employs TRBV29-1 and TRBJ2-5; D gene unclear. The germline CDR1 and CDR2 sequences are SQVTM and ANQGSEA. With 4 bases removed from V and 1 base from J, the gap between germline ends came to 7 bases. This CDR3 contains 12 residues. The CDR3: CSVVWGQETQYF. Here the CDR3 DNA reads TGCAGCGTTGTCTGGGGCCAAGAGACCCAGTACTTC.

This chain links TRBV30 with TRBJ2-3; 7 bases match TRBD1. V lost 5 bases, J lost 3 bases, and 8 bases stayed unmatched. The CDR3 is 14 residues long. CDR1 and CDR2 from the germline V gene are GTSNPN and SVGIG (reference sequence). The CDR3, as DNA: TGTGCCTGGTGGACAGGATCGGGGACAGATACGCAGTATTTT. Protein product: CAWWTGSGTDTQYF.

CDR3 in DNA: TGTGCCAGCAGCCCCCTATGGACGCTGGATACGCAGTATTTT. Amino acid sequence: CASSPLWTLDTQYF. The rearrangement links TRBV7-2 to TRBJ2-3; D gene ambiguous. Germline V gene data show CDR1 as SGHTA and CDR2 as FQGNSA. V was pared by 5 bases and J by 6 bases, with 15 bases between. The CDR3 sequence is 14 residues long. The full variable domain, with the rest looked up from reference TRBV7-2 and TRBJ2-3, is GAGVSQSPSNKVTEKGKDVELRCDPISGHTALYWYRQSLGQGLEFLIYFQGNSAPDKSGLPSDRFSAERTGGSVSTLTIQRTQQEDSAVYLCASSPLWTLDTQYFGPGTRLTVL.

The chain is built from TRBV4-1 and TRBJ1-4, with D possibly TRBD1 on 5 matching bases. Germline values: CDR1 MGHRA, CDR2 YSYEKL. The CDR3 runs 19 residues. Trimming took off 2 bases at V and 0 bases at J, with 19 bases between the two ends. The CDR3 reads CASSQLRRVEGATNEKLFF. In DNA form, the CDR3 reads TGCGCCAGCAGCCAATTACGCAGGGTGGAAGGCGCAACTAATGAAAAACTGTTTTTT.

To note about this clone: The identical CDR3 is also encoded by other nucleotide sequences in the sample. This rearrangement joins TRBV29-1 to TRBJ2-3, with D maybe TRBD2 (6 bases). Trimming removed 3 bases at V and 3 bases at J, with 10 bases between. Germline loops: CDR1 SQVTM, CDR2 ANQGSEA. The CDR3 contains 13 residues. The CDR3 nucleotides read TGCAGCGTTGAGGAGGGTGGGACAGATACGCAGTATTTT. Amino acid sequence: CSVEEGGTDTQYF.

The gene calls are TRBV27 and TRBJ1-1, with D hard to call. Germline V gene lookup returns CDR1 MNHEY and CDR2 SMNVEV (reference sequence). With 3 bases removed from V and 1 base from J, the gap between germline ends came to 9 bases. This CDR3 is 14 amino acids long. The CDR3 DNA is TGTGCCAGCAGTTTTATCCCCAGGAACACTGAAGCTTTCTTT. Its protein is CASSFIPRNTEAFF.

CDR3 protein: CSVIVDSYTEAFF. CDR3 bases: TGCAGCGTCATCGTCGACAGTTACACTGAAGCTTTCTTT. The rearrangement uses TRBV29-1 and TRBJ1-1, with D possibly being TRBD1 (5 bases). The germline CDR1 and CDR2 sequences are SQVTM and ANQGSEA. V was shortened by 6 bases and J by 3 bases, with 14 bases between the two germline ends. The CDR3 runs 13 residues.

DNA of the CDR3: TGTGCCTGGTCCGGTTGGGACGGAAAAGGGACCCGCCCGAACTATGGCTACACCTTC. It codes for CAWSGWDGKGTRPNYGYTF. The chain carries TRBV30 and TRBJ1-2, with a weak D call TRBD1 (5 bases). The CDR3 length is 19 residues. Germline V gives CDR1 GTSNPN, CDR2 SVGIG (reference sequence). V lost 5 bases and J 2 bases, leaving 30 bases between the germline ends.

This clone was detected only a few times. J is TRBJ2-1 and V is TRBV28; D is ambiguous. Germline CDR1 MDHEN, CDR2 SYDVKM. Trimming left V 5 bases short and J 2 bases short, with 4 bases between. This CDR3 region has 12 residues. CDR3 DNA sequence: TGTGCCAGCAGTACTACCTACAATGAGCAGTTCTTC. Residues: CASSTTYNEQFF. Together with reference TRBV28 and TRBJ2-1, the CDR3 gives the full variable domain: DVKVTQSSRYLVKRTGEKVFLECVQDMDHENMFWYRQDPGLGLRLIYFSYDVKMKEKGDIPEGYSVSREKKERFSLILESASTNQTSMYLCASSTTYNEQFFGPGTRLTVL.

The rearrangement uses TRBV4-3 and TRBJ1-5, with D uncertain. This CDR3 region has 13 residues. Between the trimmed V and J ends, which lost 0 bases and 4 bases, there was a span of 4 bases. Germline V gene lookup returns CDR1 LGHNA and CDR2 YSLEER. This CDR3 reads CASSQEVNQPQHF. CDR3 DNA: TGCGCCAGCAGCCAAGAGGTTAATCAGCCCCAGCATTTT.

Only a few counts were recorded for this clone. The chain combines TRBV7-2 with TRBJ2-5; 7 nucleotides match TRBD1. The CDR3 spans 13 residues. From germline, CDR1 is SGHTA and CDR2 FQGNSA. Trimming at V came to 6 bases and at J to 4 bases, leaving 5 bases not matched to a gene. The CDR3 spells CASRTGWGETQYF. CDR3 in DNA: TGTGCCAGCAGGACAGGGTGGGGAGAGACCCAGTACTTC.

This clone appeared once. The chain carries TRBV28 and TRBJ2-1; TRBD1 aligns across 7 bases. The V gene's germline CDR1 is MDHEN and CDR2 SYDVKM. J was trimmed by 8 bases and V by 5 bases; bases with no gene match: 12. The CDR3 length is 15 residues. CDR3: CASSPPGPRGHEQFF. For the CDR3, the DNA is TGTGCCAGCAGTCCTCCGGGACCAAGGGGGCATGAGCAGTTCTTC.